This entry describes one T cell receptor (beta chain). As processed by the authors: Using reference gene primer amplification, nucleated cell counts were estimated. This table comes from immunoSEQ multiplex PCR, and its TCRdb copy is limited to in-frame clones, with some not included. V and J calls plus clone size are reproduced from that table; the DNA served to infer D and trimming. The repertoire holds around 160,000 clones, with approximately 91% as singletons. The data originate from a study of blood T cell repertoires in COVID-19. Background on the study: Both acute and convalescent COVID-19 samples were obtained from the United States, Italy and Spain. PBMCs, B-cell-depleted T cells, or T cells provided the cDNA or gDNA that made up the material.

Trimming pared 1 base from V and 7 bases from J, leaving 11 bases between. The CDR3 runs 13 residues. The germline CDR1 and CDR2 sequences are MNHNY and SVGAGI (reference sequence). Material for sequencing was peripheral blood. The chain is built from TRBV6-6 and TRBJ2-7; the D is unclear. This receptor was obtained from a human donor in a cohort sampled during active COVID-19. CDR3 in amino acids: CASSYFFLEEQYF. The CDR3 coding sequence is TGTGCCAGCAGTTACTTCTTCCTGGAGGAGCAGTACTTC.